A selection of T cell receptor beta chains follows, all from one sample in a study of vaccination effects on CD4 cells after COVID-19. These receptors' targets are unknown. TCRdb's table, derived via immunoSEQ multiplex PCR, lists solely in-frame clones and lacks some. Of about 64,000 clones listed, approximately 78% were seen once; the top ten hold roughly a quarter. Sequencing was performed on CD4+ T cells from PBMCs cultured without peptide, taken before COVID-19 vaccination. Source of these receptors: a human donor who had a prior SARS-CoV-2 infection. The CDR3 runs from the conserved cysteine through the conserved F or W. D genes are given only for firm matches. Not all rows give a size; the values are once, few, many and, for expanded clones, a class.

>NA|TRBV4-2|TRBJ1-5|TRBD1
CASSQEPGQDNQPQHF
TGTGCCAGCAGCCAAGAACCGGGACAGGACAATCAGCCCCAGCATTTT
>NA|TRBV11-3|TRBJ1-1|NA
CASSRRGVTEAFF
TGTGCCAGCAGCCGACGGGGGGTAACTGAAGCTTTCTTT
>NA|TRBV19|TRBJ2-6|NA
CGTGIPGANVLTF
TGTGGAACCGGCATTCCTGGGGCCAACGTCCTGACTTTC
>NA|TRBV6-5|TRBJ2-1|TRBD2
CASTSGLAGNEQFF
TGTGCCAGCACTTCTGGACTAGCGGGGAATGAGCAGTTCTTC
>NA|TRBV2|TRBJ2-5|NA
CASGGGIETQYF
TGTGCCAGCGGGGGCGGGATAGAGACCCAGTACTTC
>NA|TRBV28|TRBJ1-3|NA
CASSLATRDGNTIYF
TGTGCCAGCAGTTTAGCGACCAGGGATGGAAACACCATATATTTT
>NA|TRBV5-6|TRBJ1-4|TRBD1
CASSVGQGVNEKLFF
TGTGCCAGCAGCGTCGGACAGGGGGTTAATGAAAAACTGTTTTTT
>NA|TRBV7-2|TRBJ1-5|NA
CASANSSNQPQHF
TGTGCCAGCGCGAATTCTAGCAATCAGCCCCAGCATTTT
>once|TRBV5-1|TRBJ2-3|NA
CASSLLTERTDTQYF
TGCGCCAGCAGCCTCCTGACCGAACGCACAGATACGCAGTATTTT
>NA|TRBV19|TRBJ1-1|TRBD1
CASTLGQGTWGAFF
TGTGCCAGTACCCTGGGACAGGGTACTTGGGGAGCTTTCTTT
>NA|TRBV7-2|TRBJ2-5|TRBD1
CASSPSPGGETQYF
TGTGCCAGCAGCCCAAGCCCAGGGGGAGAGACCCAGTACTTC
>NA|TRBV6-6|TRBJ2-7|TRBD1
CASNRGTGNYEQYF
TGTGCCAGCAATCGTGGGACAGGGAACTACGAGCAGTACTTC
>NA|TRBV25-1|TRBJ1-5|NA
CASSDRGEGNQPQHF
TGTGCCAGCAGTGACCGAGGGGAGGGCAATCAGCCCCAGCATTTT
>NA|TRBV6-5|TRBJ2-1|TRBD1
CASSYRDRVSNEQFF
TGTGCCAGCAGTTACCGGGACAGGGTCAGCAATGAGCAGTTCTTC
>few|TRBV5-1|TRBJ1-4|TRBD1
CASSLTTGYNEKLFF
TGCGCCAGCAGCTTAACGACAGGGTATAATGAAAAACTGTTTTTT
>NA|TRBV11-2|TRBJ2-7|NA
CASSLAGARYEQYF
TGTGCCAGCAGCTTAGCCGGGGCTCGGTACGAGCAGTACTTC
>few|TRBV6-5|TRBJ2-2|NA
CASRLGTGELFF
TGTGCCAGCAGACTAGGGACCGGGGAGCTGTTTTTT
>NA|TRBV19|TRBJ2-7|TRBD2
CASSMGAGGSYEQYF
TGTGCCAGTAGTATGGGAGCGGGGGGCTCCTACGAGCAGTACTTC
>NA|TRBV7-8|TRBJ2-7|NA
CASSLVATSRGEQYF
TGTGCCAGCAGCTTAGTAGCGACATCGAGGGGCGAGCAGTACTTC
>NA|TRBV2|TRBJ1-4|NA
CASSEEGGEREKLFF
TGTGCCAGCAGTGAAGAGGGGGGAGAGAGAGAAAAACTGTTTTTT
>NA|TRBV19|TRBJ2-3|NA
CATPHVDTQYF
TGTGCCACCCCCCATGTGGATACGCAGTATTTT
>few|TRBV5-1|TRBJ1-5|NA
CASSLTGLSNQPQHF
TGCGCCAGCAGCTTGACAGGGTTGAGCAATCAGCCCCAGCATTTT
>NA|TRBV19|TRBJ1-3|TRBD1
CASRPVGTARHYSGNTIYF
TGTGCCAGTAGACCTGTCGGGACAGCGCGTCACTACTCTGGAAACACCATATATTTT
>NA|TRBV6-6|TRBJ2-7|NA
CASSSWFEQYF
TGTGCCAGCAGTTCTTGGTTTGAGCAGTACTTC
>NA|TRBV6-5|TRBJ2-2|TRBD1
CASRGQGRSGELFF
TGTGCCAGCAGGGGACAGGGGAGGTCGGGGGAGCTGTTTTTT
>NA|TRBV19|TRBJ1-4|NA
CASSIILTTNEKLFF
TGTGCCAGTAGTATAATACTTACAACTAATGAAAAACTGTTTTTT
>NA|TRBV6-5|TRBJ2-1|NA
CASSYGGDEQFF
TGTGCCAGCAGTTACGGAGGGGATGAGCAGTTCTTC
>NA|TRBV4-3|TRBJ1-2|NA
CASSQEEGSEHDGYTF
TGCGCCAGCAGCCAAGAGGAGGGAAGTGAGCACGATGGCTACACCTTC
>NA|TRBV7-6|TRBJ2-2|TRBD2
CASSLSGDTGELFF
TGTGCCAGCAGCCTAAGCGGGGACACCGGGGAGCTGTTTTTT
>NA|TRBV29-1|TRBJ2-5|TRBD2
CSVASGAQETQYF
TGCAGCGTTGCCAGCGGGGCCCAAGAGACCCAGTACTTC
>NA|TRBV7-9|TRBJ2-5|TRBD1
CASSFLGQAQETQYF
TGTGCCAGCAGCTTCCTTGGACAGGCCCAAGAGACCCAGTACTTC
>once|TRBV11-3|TRBJ1-3|NA
CASSSTFSGNTIYF
TGTGCCAGCAGCTCCACTTTCTCTGGAAACACCATATATTTT
>NA|TRBV7-2|TRBJ2-1|NA
CASSAQTGQDNEQFF
TGTGCCAGCAGCGCTCAAACGGGACAAGACAATGAGCAGTTCTTC
>few|TRBV12-5|TRBJ2-5|NA
CASGLIAHETQYF
TGTGCTAGTGGCTTAATAGCGCATGAGACCCAGTACTTC
>NA|TRBV19|TRBJ2-2|TRBD1
CASSTTPGQTNTGELFF
TGTGCCAGTAGTACAACACCGGGACAGACGAACACCGGGGAGCTGTTTTTT
>NA|TRBV2|TRBJ1-6|TRBD1
CASRRSEQGAWGSPLHF
TGTGCCAGCAGACGCAGCGAACAGGGGGCCTGGGGCTCACCCCTCCACTTT
>few|TRBV9|TRBJ2-1|NA
CASSDQLGSYNEQFF
TGTGCCAGCAGCGACCAATTAGGATCCTACAATGAGCAGTTCTTC
>NA|TRBV7-3|TRBJ2-1|TRBD2
CASSPRGTSGRGSYNEQFF
TGTGCCAGCAGCCCAAGAGGGACTAGCGGGAGAGGTTCCTACAATGAGCAGTTCTTC
>NA|TRBV2|TRBJ1-4|NA
CASRMWSGPNEKLFF
TGTGCCAGCAGAATGTGGTCGGGCCCGAATGAAAAACTGTTTTTT
>NA|TRBV10-3|TRBJ1-1|NA
CAISAVQSYHTEAFF
TGTGCCATCAGCGCGGTCCAGTCCTACCATACTGAAGCTTTCTTT
>NA|TRBV7-9|TRBJ2-3|TRBD1
CASTRGKPGQLRTDTQYF
TGTGCCAGCACCAGAGGGAAGCCGGGACAGCTACGCACAGATACGCAGTATTTT
>NA|TRBV7-9|TRBJ2-1|TRBD1
CASSVGQGGNEQFF
TGTGCCAGCAGCGTGGGACAGGGGGGGAATGAGCAGTTCTTC
>NA|TRBV21-1|TRBJ1-1|NA
CASSAGHPGIAEAFF
TGTGCCAGCAGCGCTGGACACCCCGGGATTGCTGAAGCTTTCTTT
>once|TRBV13|TRBJ1-2|NA
CASSRGTDFGYTF
TGTGCCAGCAGCCGCGGGACGGATTTTGGCTACACCTTC
>few|TRBV6-5|TRBJ1-5|NA
CASKQQGKGNQPQHF
TGTGCCAGCAAACAACAGGGTAAGGGCAATCAGCCCCAGCATTTT
>NA|TRBV3-1/TRBV3-2|TRBJ2-5|TRBD1
CASSQSRGLFQETQYF
TGTGCCAGCAGCCAATCCAGGGGGTTGTTTCAAGAGACCCAGTACTTC
>NA|TRBV19|TRBJ1-5|NA
CASSIGGGGNQPQHF
TGTGCCAGTAGTATAGGTGGAGGGGGCAATCAGCCCCAGCATTTT
>NA|TRBV5-6|TRBJ2-5|TRBD2
CASSLGLGTSDETQYF
TGTGCCAGCAGCTTGGGGCTTGGGACTAGCGACGAGACCCAGTACTTC
>NA|TRBV11-2|TRBJ2-2|NA
CASSLGGGLDTGELFF
TGTGCCAGCAGCTTAGGCGGGGGCTTGGACACCGGGGAGCTGTTTTTT
>NA|TRBV28|TRBJ2-1|NA
CASSPLNPEDLADSYNEQFF
TGTGCCAGCAGCCCTCTGAACCCCGAAGACTTAGCGGACTCCTACAATGAGCAGTTCTTC
>NA|TRBV5-1|TRBJ2-7|NA
CASSYGTPAYEQYF
TGCGCCAGCAGTTACGGGACACCGGCCTACGAGCAGTACTTC
>few|TRBV7-9|TRBJ2-2|TRBD1
CASSPKDRDTGELFF
TGTGCCAGCAGCCCGAAGGACAGGGACACCGGGGAGCTGTTTTTT
>few|TRBV5-6|TRBJ2-3|TRBD2
CASSSGTSGTDTQYF
TGTGCCAGCAGCTCCGGGACTAGCGGCACAGATACGCAGTATTTT
>NA|TRBV12-3/TRBV12-4|TRBJ2-3|NA
CASSLRTRDTQYF
TGTGCCAGCAGTTTAAGGACCCGAGATACGCAGTATTTT
>few|TRBV2|TRBJ2-7|TRBD1
CASSELKAGGSHEQYF
TGTGCCAGCAGTGAACTAAAGGCAGGGGGCTCCCACGAGCAGTACTTC
>NA|TRBV18|TRBJ2-4|NA
CASSPGALAKNIQYF
TGTGCCAGCTCACCGGGGGCCTTAGCCAAAAACATTCAGTACTTC
>NA|TRBV5-1|TRBJ2-5|TRBD2
CASSGTSGGGGTQYF
TGCGCCAGCAGCGGAACTAGCGGGGGCGGCGGGACCCAGTACTTC
>NA|TRBV3-1/TRBV3-2|TRBJ2-3|NA
CASSQHWDGRDTQYF
TGTGCCAGCAGCCAGCACTGGGATGGTAGGGATACGCAGTATTTT
>NA|TRBV7-3|TRBJ2-2|TRBD2
CASSRTSGHWKGAGELFF
TGTGCCAGCAGCCGGACTAGCGGTCATTGGAAAGGCGCCGGGGAGCTGTTTTTT
>NA|TRBV9|TRBJ2-6|NA
CASSSGPGAGANVLTF
TGTGCCAGCAGTTCAGGACCCGGGGCTGGGGCCAACGTCCTGACTTTC